This T cell receptor (beta chain) stems from a study of cytotoxic CD8 clonotypes in ibrutinib-treated CLL. Whole-study context: More than 9 relapsed/refractory, roughly 15 treatment-naive; around 18 IGHV unmutated. Sequencing produced an average of roughly 230,000 productive templates and under 100,000 productive rearrangements per sample. General study findings and limits: Samples from sustained-remission and progressing patients were taken at different times.

As regards this clone: What it recognizes is unknown.

Germline V CDR1 and CDR2: SGHNT, YYREEE (reference sequence). Trimming took 3 bases from V and 1 from J, leaving 13 bases between them. This CDR3 is 15 amino acids long. With sequencing, the targeted depth ranged from 1 in 200,000 to 1 in 1 million T cells. Method: immunoSEQ multiplex PCR; TCRdb's copy keeps in-frame clones and lacks some. The table has 250,000 to 350,000 clones, around 77% seen once. This TCR was sampled from a human donor with chronic lymphocytic leukemia. The sequencing here drew on PBMCs, taken at disease progression, from a patient treated with ibrutinib. The chain is built from TRBV5-4 and TRBJ1-2; D is possibly TRBD1 (6 bases). The CDR3 nucleotides are TGTGCCAGCAGCTCGGGACACTTATATAACTATGGCTACACCTTC. It codes for CASSSGHLYNYGYTF.